One and the same sample provided the 2 T cell receptor beta chains below, sequenced in a study of T cells in Graves' hyperthyroidism and ophthalmopathy. Amplified TCR beta CDR3 regions derived from RNA transcripts. HTBI primers were used for first-round RT-PCR of the TCR CDR3. TCRdb re-called the multiplex PCR reads with MiXCR, one entry per CDR3 protein. The table records a few hundred thousand distinct CDR3 sequences, roughly an eighth of them present only once. Sequencing input: blood. These receptor sequences come from a woman in her thirties or forties with Graves' ophthalmopathy.

The rearrangement links TRBV7-8 to TRBJ1-2; weak D call: TRBD1 (5 bases). This CDR3 contains 14 residues. From germline, CDR1 is SGHVS and CDR2 FQNEAQ. With 2 bases removed from V and 8 bases from J, the gap between germline ends came to 15 bases. The CDR3 protein is CASSLQGGSGGYTF. The CDR3 DNA is TGTGCCAGCAGCTTACAGGGAGGGTCGGGAGGCTACACCTTC.

The table lists this clonotype with many counts. The chain uses TRBV27 and TRBJ2-3; D assignment may be TRBD1 or TRBD2 (6 bases each). Germline CDR1 MNHEY, CDR2 SMNVEV (reference sequence). This CDR3 region has 17 residues. V dropped 0 bases and J dropped 0 bases, with 13 bases sitting between them. The CDR3 DNA is TGTGCCAGCAGTTTATCCGGAGGGGGATTAAGCACAGATACGCAGTATTTT. It specifies CASSLSGGGLSTDTQYF.